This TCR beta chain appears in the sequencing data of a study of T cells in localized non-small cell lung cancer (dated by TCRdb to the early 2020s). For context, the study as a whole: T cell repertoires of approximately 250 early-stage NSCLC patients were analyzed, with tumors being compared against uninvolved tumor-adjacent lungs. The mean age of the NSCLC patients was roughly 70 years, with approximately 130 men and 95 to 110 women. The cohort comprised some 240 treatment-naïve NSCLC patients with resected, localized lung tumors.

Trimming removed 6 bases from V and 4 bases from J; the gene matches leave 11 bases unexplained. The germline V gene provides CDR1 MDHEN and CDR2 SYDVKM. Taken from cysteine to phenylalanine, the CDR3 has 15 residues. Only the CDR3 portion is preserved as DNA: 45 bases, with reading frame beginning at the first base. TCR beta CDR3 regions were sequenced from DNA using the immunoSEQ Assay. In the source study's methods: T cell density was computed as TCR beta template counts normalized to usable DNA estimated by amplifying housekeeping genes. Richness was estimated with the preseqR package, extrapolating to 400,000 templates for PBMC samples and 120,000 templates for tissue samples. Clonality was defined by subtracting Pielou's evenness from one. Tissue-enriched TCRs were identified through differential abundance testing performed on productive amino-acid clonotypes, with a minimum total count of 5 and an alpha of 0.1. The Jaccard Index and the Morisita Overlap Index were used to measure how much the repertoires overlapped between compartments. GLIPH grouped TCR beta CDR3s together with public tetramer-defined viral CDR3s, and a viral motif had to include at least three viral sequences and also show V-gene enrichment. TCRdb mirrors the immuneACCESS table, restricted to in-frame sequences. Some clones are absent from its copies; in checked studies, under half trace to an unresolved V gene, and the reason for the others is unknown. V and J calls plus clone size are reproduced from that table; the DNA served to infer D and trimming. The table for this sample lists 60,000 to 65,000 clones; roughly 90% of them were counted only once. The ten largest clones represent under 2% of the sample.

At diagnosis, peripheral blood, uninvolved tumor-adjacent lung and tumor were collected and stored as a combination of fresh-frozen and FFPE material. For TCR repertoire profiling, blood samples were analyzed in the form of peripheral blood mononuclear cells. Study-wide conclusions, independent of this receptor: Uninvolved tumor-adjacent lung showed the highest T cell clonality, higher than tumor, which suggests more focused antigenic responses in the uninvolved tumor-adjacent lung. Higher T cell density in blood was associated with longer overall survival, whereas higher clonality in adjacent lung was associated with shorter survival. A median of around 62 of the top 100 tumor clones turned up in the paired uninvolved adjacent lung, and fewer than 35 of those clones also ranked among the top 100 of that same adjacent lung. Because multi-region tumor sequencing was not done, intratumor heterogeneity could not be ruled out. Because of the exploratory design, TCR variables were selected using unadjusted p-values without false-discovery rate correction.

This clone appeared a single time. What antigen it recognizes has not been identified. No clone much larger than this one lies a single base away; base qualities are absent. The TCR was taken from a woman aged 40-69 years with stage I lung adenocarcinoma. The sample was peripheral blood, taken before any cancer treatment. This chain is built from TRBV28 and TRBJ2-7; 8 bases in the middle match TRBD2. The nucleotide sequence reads TGTGCCAGCAGCTGGGGGGCGGGACTAGTATACGAGCAGTACTTC. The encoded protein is CASSWGAGLVYEQYF.